A single T cell receptor (beta chain) is shown here with its context. Trimming cost V 0 bases and J 8 bases, with 8 bases left between them. The CDR3 has 13 amino acids. Germline CDR1 is SGHAT and CDR2 is FQNNGV. The sample belongs to a study of blood T cell repertoires in COVID-19. On the study more broadly: Some COVID-19 samples were acute and others convalescent; all came from the United States, Italy and Spain.

Seattle enrolled patients during active infection and tracked them longitudinally. Authors' analysis steps: Estimation of nucleated cell counts relied on the amplification of reference gene primers. Using immunoSEQ multiplex PCR, the repertoire was profiled, and TCRdb retains in-frame clones only, with some absent. V and J calls and clone size are those listed in that table; D and trimming were worked out from the DNA. The sample carries about 190,000 clones, 82% recorded once. The sequenced material came from peripheral blood. The sequence was obtained from a woman aged 55-70 years with COVID-19, enrolled during active disease. The gene calls are TRBV11-2 and TRBJ2-1; D not resolved. The CDR3, as DNA: TGTGCCAGCAGCTTAGATCGCGGCCATGAGCAGTTCTTC. It yields the protein CASSLDRGHEQFF.